Reported below is one T cell receptor (beta chain). TCRdb's copy holds only in-frame clones and misses some; the assay was immunoSEQ multiplex PCR. The repertoire consists of over 1.4 million clones, with 96% occurring once and the leading ten covering approximately 1%. This sample is drawn from a study of shared clonotypes between healthy human individuals. The germline V and J ends were trimmed by 1 base and 5 bases, with 14 bases remaining between them. The germline gives CDR1 SEHNR, CDR2 FQNEAQ (reference sequence). The CDR3 runs to 15 residues. The chain uses TRBV7-9 and TRBJ2-5; D unclear. Material for sequencing was naive CD4+ T cells sorted from blood. Stated subset: CD45RA+ positively selected. This clonotype was obtained from a man in his thirties or forties in good health. The CDR3 loop reads CASSLGDYRPETQYF. The CDR3 coding sequence is TGTGCCAGCAGCTTAGGCGATTACCGGCCTGAGACCCAGTACTTC.